The entry that follows covers one TCR beta chain sequence. Its matching antigen is unknown. This record comes from a study of cytomegalovirus exposure and HLA in healthy donors. Study-wide results and limits: The authors later found TCR association rates varying by HLA locus, with DRB1 most and HLA-C fewest. Researchers reported in a later analysis that a missense DCLRE1C variant was tied to TCR beta V- and J-gene trimming.

Per germline, CDR1 MNHNS and CDR2 SASEGT. This CDR3 has 12 residues. V lost 8 bases, J lost 3 bases, and 9 bases lay in between. Amplification used 60 Vbeta primers and 13 Jbeta primers. Only in-frame clones appear in the TCRdb table, and some are missing; sequencing was by immunoSEQ multiplex PCR. The table records roughly 80,000 clones, roughly two thirds of them present only once. Donors showed nominal health when sampled, although they likely had unrecorded immune exposures. The sequencing input was PBMCs. The chain has TRBV6-1 and TRBJ2-3, with D possibly being TRBD1 (6 bases). The sequence derives from a man aged 60-69 years in good health and CMV-seropositive. In DNA, the CDR3 is TGTGCCAGCGCCCAGGGGACAGATACGCAGTATTTT. Residues: CASAQGTDTQYF.